A selection of T cell receptor beta chains follows, all from one sample in a study of blood T cell repertoires in COVID-19. The protocol was immunoSEQ multiplex PCR, while the TCRdb copy is restricted to in-frame clones and leaves out a portion. Among around 270,000 clones listed, approximately 81% were seen once. Material for sequencing was peripheral blood. The origin of the receptors is a man aged 55 to 70 with acute or convalescent COVID-19. CDR3s include the opening cysteine and the closing phenylalanine or tryptophan. The D gene is left open where the match is weak. Clone size is stated in some rows and not others, as once, few, many or a class when expanded.

j_call	v_call	clone_size	d_call	cdr3_aa	cdr3_nt
TRBJ2-5	TRBV6-5	NA	NA	CASSYRGETQYF	TGTGCCAGCAGTTACCGAGGGGAGACCCAGTACTTC
TRBJ1-1	TRBV5-1	NA	TRBD1	CASSRGTGTEAFF	TGCGCCAGCAGCAGAGGGACAGGGACTGAAGCTTTCTTT
TRBJ1-6	TRBV18	NA	TRBD1	CASSQLNDRGGSPLHF	TGTGCCAGCTCACAACTGAACGACAGGGGAGGTTCACCCCTCCACTTT
TRBJ2-5	TRBV7-6	NA	TRBD2	CASSSVLAGSKETQYF	TGTGCCAGCAGCTCGGTACTAGCGGGATCTAAAGAGACCCAGTACTTC
TRBJ1-1	TRBV27	once	NA	CASSLSPSPSEAFF	TGTGCCAGCAGTTTATCGCCAAGCCCCTCTGAAGCTTTCTTT
TRBJ2-7	TRBV11-2	NA	TRBD1	CASSLDLGQGFYEQYF	TGTGCCAGCAGCTTAGATCTCGGACAGGGCTTCTACGAGCAGTACTTC
TRBJ2-3	TRBV10-3	NA	NA	CAIRAKDTQYF	TGTGCCATCAGAGCAAAAGATACGCAGTATTTT
TRBJ2-3	TRBV18	NA	TRBD2	CASSSLAGVRDTQYF	TGTGCCAGCTCATCCCTAGCGGGAGTTCGGGATACGCAGTATTTT
TRBJ1-3	TRBV6-1	NA	NA	CASSEIGAYSGNTIYF	TGTGCCAGCAGTGAAATAGGGGCCTACTCTGGAAACACCATATATTTT
TRBJ1-2	TRBV6-1	NA	NA	CASSEQGNSDYGYTF	TGTGCCAGCAGTGAACAGGGAAATTCGGACTATGGCTACACCTTC
TRBJ1-6	TRBV5-1	NA	NA	CASSLIFSSYNSPLHF	TGCGCCAGCAGCTTGATCTTCAGCTCCTATAATTCACCCCTCCACTTT
TRBJ1-1	TRBV20-1	once	NA	CSARTVEAFF	TGCAGTGCTAGGACAGTTGAAGCTTTCTTT
TRBJ1-6	TRBV3-1/TRBV3-2	NA	TRBD1	CASSQDSYRQGYNSPLHF	TGTGCCAGCAGCCAAGACAGTTATAGACAGGGATATAATTCACCCCTCCACTTT
TRBJ1-3	TRBV7-9	NA	TRBD1	CASSFYGQGKGNTIYF	TGTGCCAGCAGCTTTTATGGACAGGGAAAAGGAAACACCATATATTTT
TRBJ2-2	TRBV5-6	NA	NA	CASSLLVGGELFF	TGTGCCAGCAGCTTACTAGTCGGCGGGGAGCTGTTTTTT
TRBJ1-3	TRBV18	NA	TRBD1	CASSVDRGRTGNTIYF	TGTGCCAGCTCAGTGGACAGGGGGCGAACTGGAAACACCATATATTTT
TRBJ1-3	TRBV5-6	NA	TRBD1	CASSLAQGGSGNTIYF	TGTGCCAGCAGCTTGGCGCAGGGGGGCTCTGGAAACACCATATATTTT
TRBJ2-3	TRBV27	NA	TRBD2	CASSPGTSGSSSTDTQYF	TGTGCCAGCAGCCCCGGGACTAGCGGGTCTTCTAGCACAGATACGCAGTATTTT
TRBJ2-7	TRBV4-1	NA	NA	CASSHPQGGAYEQYF	TGCGCCAGCAGCCACCCCCAGGGCGGTGCCTACGAGCAGTACTTC
TRBJ1-1	TRBV12-3/TRBV12-4	NA	NA	CASRTGNTEAFF	TGTGCCAGCAGGACAGGGAACACTGAAGCTTTCTTT
TRBJ1-2	TRBV2	NA	TRBD1	CASSVGQGFNYGYTF	TGTGCCAGCAGTGTAGGACAGGGGTTTAACTATGGCTACACCTTC
TRBJ2-1	TRBV4-2	NA	TRBD2	CASSQERGGRVQSSYNEQFF	TGTGCCAGCAGCCAAGAGCGTGGTGGGAGGGTGCAAAGCTCCTACAATGAGCAGTTCTTC
TRBJ1-4	TRBV19	NA	TRBD1	CASSSDRRTNEKLFF	TGTGCCAGTAGTTCGGACAGGCGTACGAATGAAAAACTGTTTTTT
TRBJ1-1	TRBV5-6	NA	NA	CASSFDSMNTEAFF	TGTGCCAGCAGCTTCGACAGCATGAACACTGAAGCTTTCTTT
TRBJ1-5	TRBV19	NA	NA	CASSILPNRVVQPQHF	TGTGCCAGTAGTATCTTACCAAACAGGGTTGTCCAGCCCCAGCATTTT
TRBJ2-3	TRBV27	NA	TRBD1	CASSPRGQGASDTQYF	TGTGCCAGCAGTCCAAGGGGACAGGGGGCCAGCGATACGCAGTATTTT
TRBJ2-7	TRBV18	NA	TRBD2	CASSPAAGPYEQYF	TGTGCCAGCTCACCTGCAGCGGGGCCCTACGAGCAGTACTTC
TRBJ2-5	TRBV7-8	NA	NA	CASTSSRGDRQETQYF	TGTGCCAGCACCTCTAGTAGGGGTGACAGGCAAGAGACCCAGTACTTC
TRBJ2-2	TRBV3-1/TRBV3-2	NA	NA	CASSFRGAPNTGELFF	TGTGCCAGCAGCTTCCGGGGGGCGCCGAACACCGGGGAGCTGTTTTTT
TRBJ1-1	TRBV23-1	NA	NA	CASSQFVQGNTEAFF	TGCGCCAGCAGTCAGTTCGTCCAGGGCAACACTGAAGCTTTCTTT
TRBJ1-2	TRBV29-1	NA	TRBD1	CSVETARTGMSYGYTF	TGCAGCGTCGAGACCGCTAGGACAGGGATGAGTTATGGCTACACCTTC
TRBJ1-4	TRBV27	NA	NA	CASSPRQVSSNEKLFF	TGTGCCAGCAGTCCCAGACAGGTTTCGTCAAATGAAAAACTGTTTTTT
TRBJ2-6	TRBV9	NA	TRBD1	CASSAHRGKSYSGANVLTF	TGTGCCAGCAGCGCACACAGGGGAAAATCGTACTCTGGGGCCAACGTCCTGACTTTC
TRBJ2-2	TRBV6-6	NA	NA	CASSLLAHGELFF	TGTGCCAGCAGTCTACTAGCTCACGGGGAGCTGTTTTTT
TRBJ2-7	TRBV7-2	NA	NA	CASSLAGGSYEQYF	TGTGCCAGCAGCTTAGCAGGAGGGTCCTACGAGCAGTACTTC
TRBJ2-1	TRBV2	NA	NA	CASSPRMVDEQFF	TGTGCCAGCAGTCCTAGGATGGTCGATGAGCAGTTCTTC
TRBJ1-5	TRBV10-3	NA	TRBD1	CATYPGQGIGQPQHF	TGTGCCACCTACCCGGGACAGGGAATCGGTCAGCCCCAGCATTTT
TRBJ1-1	TRBV19	NA	TRBD1	CASRIRDRDTEAFF	TGTGCCAGTAGGATCCGGGACAGAGACACTGAAGCTTTCTTT
TRBJ2-7	TRBV6-5	NA	NA	CASGDTNYEQYF	TGTGCCAGCGGGGACACGAACTACGAGCAGTACTTC
TRBJ1-5	TRBV6-6	NA	NA	CASSRTGTGGTLSNQPQHF	TGTGCCAGCAGTCGGACCGGGACGGGAGGTACCCTTAGCAATCAGCCCCAGCATTTT
TRBJ1-6	TRBV18	NA	TRBD1	CASSLHRDRDNSPLHF	TGTGCCAGCTCACTACACCGGGACAGGGATAATTCACCCCTCCACTTT
TRBJ1-1	TRBV7-6	NA	NA	CASSLAETDTEAFF	TGTGCCAGCAGCTTAGCGGAGACAGACACTGAAGCTTTCTTT
TRBJ2-3	TRBV12-3/TRBV12-4	NA	NA	CASSLPFTDTQYF	TGTGCCAGCAGTTTACCTTTCACAGATACGCAGTATTTT
TRBJ2-3	TRBV4-2	once	TRBD2	CASSQETSGTDTQYF	TGTGCCAGCAGCCAAGAGACTAGCGGCACAGATACGCAGTATTTT
TRBJ2-3	TRBV5-1	NA	TRBD2	CASSPLAGSGGDTQYF	TGCGCCAGCAGCCCCTTAGCGGGGAGTGGTGGAGATACGCAGTATTTT
TRBJ1-2	TRBV29-1	few	TRBD1	CSVDSDRVGGYGYTF	TGCAGCGTTGACTCCGACAGGGTCGGTGGTTATGGCTACACCTTC
TRBJ1-2	TRBV5-1	NA	NA	CASSVDWRGYTF	TGCGCCAGCAGCGTAGACTGGAGGGGCTACACCTTC
TRBJ2-7	TRBV28	NA	TRBD1	CASNTPSGGASYEQYF	TGTGCCAGCAATACACCCTCAGGGGGCGCATCCTACGAGCAGTACTTC
TRBJ1-1	TRBV21-1	NA	NA	CASSTELGRQGWGGSLTEAFF	TGTGCCAGCAGCACCGAATTAGGTAGACAGGGGTGGGGTGGAAGTTTGACTGAAGCTTTCTTT
TRBJ2-7	TRBV9	once	NA	CASSVEQGHSYEQYF	TGTGCCAGCAGCGTAGAACAGGGCCATTCCTACGAGCAGTACTTC
TRBJ1-4	TRBV5-1	NA	TRBD1	CASRAPGQSNEKLFF	TGCGCCAGCAGGGCCCCGGGACAGTCTAATGAAAAACTGTTTTTT
TRBJ2-7	TRBV4-3	few	TRBD2	CASSQDLAGLYEQYF	TGCGCCAGCAGCCAAGATCTAGCGGGGCTCTACGAGCAGTACTTC
TRBJ1-2	TRBV7-9	NA	TRBD1	CASSPNVRSGQGGYGYTF	TGTGCCAGCAGCCCGAACGTGCGGAGTGGACAGGGGGGCTATGGCTACACCTTC
TRBJ1-1	TRBV9	NA	NA	CASSTTGKVAGTEAFF	TGTGCCAGCAGCACCACAGGGAAGGTAGCGGGGACTGAAGCTTTCTTT
TRBJ2-2	TRBV7-3	NA	NA	CASGSPFRTGELFF	TGTGCCTCAGGGTCCCCCTTCAGGACCGGGGAGCTGTTTTTT
TRBJ2-7	TRBV7-2	NA	NA	CASSLGVQGGEQYF	TGTGCCAGCAGCTTAGGAGTGCAGGGCGGCGAGCAGTACTTC
TRBJ2-7	TRBV9	once	TRBD2	CASSVGPLAGAYEQYF	TGTGCCAGCAGCGTAGGTCCCCTGGCGGGAGCCTACGAGCAGTACTTC
TRBJ2-2	TRBV7-3	NA	NA	CASSSWEENTGELFF	TGTGCCAGCAGTTCCTGGGAGGAAAACACCGGGGAGCTGTTTTTT
TRBJ2-1	TRBV28	NA	TRBD2	CASSSGGRASNEQFF	TGTGCCAGCAGTTCGGGGGGGAGGGCGTCTAATGAGCAGTTCTTC